The rows below give T cell receptor beta chains drawn from one sample of a study of T cells in localized non-small cell lung cancer. Sequencing used immunoSEQ multiplex PCR; TCRdb keeps in-frame clones, though not all of them. This sample has some 1,400 clones; over 20% occur once, and the top ten carry almost 30%. Material: normal lung tissue next to the tumor, obtained before any cancer treatment. These receptors were collected from a female donor older than 55 with stage I lung adenocarcinoma. CDR3s include the opening cysteine and the closing phenylalanine or tryptophan. Each record gives: D gene, clone size, V gene, J gene, CDR3 protein, CDR3 DNA. A D gene is named only where the DNA matches it firmly. Rows may omit the clone size; those that give it use once, few, many or a size class.

d_gene: -
abundance: large
v_gene: TRBV6-8
j_gene: TRBJ1-3
CDR3aa: CASSQGPQGGNTIYF
CDR3nt: TGTGCCAGCTCCCAGGGGCCTCAGGGGGGAAACACCATATATTTT

d_gene: -
abundance: -
v_gene: TRBV7-5
j_gene: TRBJ2-3
CDR3aa: CASSGGTSGRGRQYF
CDR3nt: TGTGCCAGCAGCGGCGGGACTAGCGGGCGCGGTAGGCAGTATTTT

d_gene: -
abundance: few
v_gene: TRBV11-3
j_gene: TRBJ2-7
CDR3aa: CASSSVRREIDEQYF
CDR3nt: TGTGCCAGCAGCTCCGTGAGACGGGAAATCGACGAGCAGTACTTC

d_gene: -
abundance: -
v_gene: TRBV30
j_gene: TRBJ2-7
CDR3aa: CAWSRQYEQYF
CDR3nt: TGTGCCTGGAGCAGACAATACGAGCAGTACTTC

d_gene: -
abundance: few
v_gene: TRBV7-5
j_gene: TRBJ2-7
CDR3aa: CASSRSISGSTYEQYF
CDR3nt: TGTGCCAGCAGCCGGTCCATAAGCGGGAGTACCTACGAGCAGTACTTC

d_gene: -
abundance: few
v_gene: TRBV6-8
j_gene: TRBJ1-4
CDR3aa: CATSYPTGTNEKLFF
CDR3nt: TGTGCCACCTCCTACCCTACCGGAACTAATGAAAAACTGTTTTTT

d_gene: -
abundance: few
v_gene: TRBV18
j_gene: TRBJ1-1
CDR3aa: CASSPQEGSTEAFF
CDR3nt: TGTGCCAGCTCACCCCAGGAGGGGAGCACTGAAGCTTTCTTT

d_gene: -
abundance: -
v_gene: TRBV19
j_gene: TRBJ2-1
CDR3aa: CASRSLGVYNEQFF
CDR3nt: TGTGCCAGTAGAAGTTTGGGGGTTTACAATGAGCAGTTCTTC

d_gene: TRBD2
abundance: medium-sized
v_gene: TRBV11-3
j_gene: TRBJ2-7
CDR3aa: CASSAGLAGSEQYF
CDR3nt: TGTGCCAGCAGCGCGGGACTAGCGGGATCCGAGCAGTACTTC

d_gene: TRBD2
abundance: few
v_gene: TRBV28
j_gene: TRBJ2-1
CDR3aa: CASSPPRASGRVNEQFF
CDR3nt: TGTGCCAGCAGTCCTCCGAGGGCTAGCGGGAGGGTCAATGAGCAGTTCTTC

d_gene: TRBD2
abundance: -
v_gene: TRBV5-1
j_gene: TRBJ2-7
CDR3aa: CASSLLTSGNYEQYF
CDR3nt: TGCGCCAGCAGCTTACTCACTAGCGGGAATTACGAGCAGTACTTC

d_gene: TRBD2
abundance: -
v_gene: TRBV29-1
j_gene: TRBJ2-5
CDR3aa: CSVVGTRSWETQYF
CDR3nt: TGCAGCGTCGTCGGGACTAGATCATGGGAGACCCAGTACTTC

d_gene: TRBD1
abundance: few
v_gene: TRBV30
j_gene: TRBJ1-4
CDR3aa: CAWSGTGGFEKLFF
CDR3nt: TGTGCCTGGAGCGGAACAGGGGGCTTTGAAAAACTGTTTTTT

d_gene: TRBD2
abundance: few
v_gene: TRBV19
j_gene: TRBJ2-1
CDR3aa: CASSILAASYNEQFF
CDR3nt: TGTGCCAGTAGTATACTAGCGGCCTCCTACAATGAGCAGTTCTTC

d_gene: TRBD2
abundance: few
v_gene: TRBV5-1
j_gene: TRBJ2-7
CDR3aa: CASSPGTSGEPSGYEQYF
CDR3nt: TGCGCCAGCAGCCCGGGGACTAGCGGGGAACCCTCGGGCTACGAGCAGTACTTC

d_gene: TRBD1
abundance: -
v_gene: TRBV18
j_gene: TRBJ1-1
CDR3aa: CASSPGTGGGNTEAFF
CDR3nt: TGTGCCAGCTCACCCGGGACAGGGGGAGGGAACACTGAAGCTTTCTTT

d_gene: TRBD1
abundance: -
v_gene: TRBV28
j_gene: TRBJ1-5
CDR3aa: CASSRTGRVQPQHF
CDR3nt: TGTGCCAGCAGTCGGACAGGGCGAGTCCAGCCCCAGCATTTT

d_gene: -
abundance: few
v_gene: TRBV6-8
j_gene: TRBJ1-1
CDR3aa: CASSNQMNTEAFF
CDR3nt: TGTGCCAGCAGTAATCAGATGAACACTGAAGCTTTCTTT

d_gene: -
abundance: -
v_gene: TRBV19
j_gene: TRBJ1-4
CDR3aa: CASSPGTATNEKLFF
CDR3nt: TGTGCCAGTAGTCCCGGGACCGCAACTAATGAAAAACTGTTTTTT

d_gene: TRBD2
abundance: -
v_gene: TRBV6-8
j_gene: TRBJ2-3
CDR3aa: CASSGTSGRGRYTDTQYF
CDR3nt: TGTGCCAGCAGTGGGACTAGCGGGAGGGGCAGATACACAGATACGCAGTATTTT

d_gene: -
abundance: -
v_gene: TRBV7-2
j_gene: TRBJ1-4
CDR3aa: CASSQGPNEKLFF
CDR3nt: TGTGCCAGCAGCCAGGGTCCTAATGAAAAACTGTTTTTT

d_gene: TRBD1
abundance: -
v_gene: TRBV30
j_gene: TRBJ1-2
CDR3aa: CAYHRGRLDGYTF
CDR3nt: TGTGCCTATCACAGGGGCCGCCTGGATGGCTACACCTTC

d_gene: TRBD2
abundance: large
v_gene: TRBV6-8
j_gene: TRBJ2-5
CDR3aa: CASSYSIASGRQETQYF
CDR3nt: TGTGCCAGCAGTTACTCGATTGCTAGCGGAAGACAAGAGACCCAGTACTTC

d_gene: -
abundance: -
v_gene: TRBV10-3
j_gene: TRBJ1-5
CDR3aa: CAISEDRSNQPQHF
CDR3nt: TGTGCCATCAGTGAGGACAGGAGCAATCAGCCCCAGCATTTT

d_gene: TRBD2
abundance: few
v_gene: TRBV9
j_gene: TRBJ2-1
CDR3aa: CASSVATGTKAGVSYNEQFF
CDR3nt: TGTGCCAGCAGCGTAGCTACAGGGACGAAAGCGGGAGTGTCCTACAATGAGCAGTTCTTC

d_gene: -
abundance: few
v_gene: TRBV28
j_gene: TRBJ2-1
CDR3aa: CASSFPYNEQFF
CDR3nt: TGTGCCAGCAGTTTCCCCTACAATGAGCAGTTCTTC

d_gene: -
abundance: medium-sized
v_gene: TRBV11-3
j_gene: TRBJ1-1
CDR3aa: CASSTQQGGGYTEAFF
CDR3nt: TGTGCCAGCAGCACTCAACAGGGCGGCGGGTACACTGAAGCTTTCTTT

d_gene: -
abundance: few
v_gene: TRBV18
j_gene: TRBJ1-3
CDR3aa: CASSPRQVSGNTIYF
CDR3nt: TGTGCCAGCTCACCCAGACAGGTTTCTGGAAACACCATATATTTT

d_gene: -
abundance: -
v_gene: TRBV10-1
j_gene: TRBJ1-1
CDR3aa: CASSESGYRENTEAFF
CDR3nt: TGCGCCAGCAGTGAGTCTGGGTACAGGGAGAACACTGAAGCTTTCTTT

d_gene: -
abundance: -
v_gene: TRBV19
j_gene: TRBJ2-3
CDR3aa: CASSNVRAGKDTQYF
CDR3nt: TGTGCCAGTAGTAACGTCCGGGCCGGGAAAGATACGCAGTATTTT

d_gene: -
abundance: -
v_gene: TRBV11-3
j_gene: TRBJ1-1
CDR3aa: CASSLWQLNTEAFF
CDR3nt: TGTGCCAGCAGCTTATGGCAGTTGAACACTGAAGCTTTCTTT

d_gene: TRBD2
abundance: -
v_gene: TRBV11-3
j_gene: TRBJ2-1
CDR3aa: CASSLEAGGPFTPNEQFF
CDR3nt: TGTGCCAGCAGCTTAGAAGCGGGAGGGCCTTTCACTCCGAATGAGCAGTTCTTC

d_gene: TRBD2
abundance: medium-sized
v_gene: TRBV11-3
j_gene: TRBJ2-3
CDR3aa: CASSLEGLALITDTQYF
CDR3nt: TGTGCCAGCAGCTTGGAGGGACTAGCGCTTATCACAGATACGCAGTATTTT

d_gene: TRBD1
abundance: -
v_gene: TRBV5-1
j_gene: TRBJ2-7
CDR3aa: CASSTGQGIYEQYF
CDR3nt: TGCGCCAGCAGCACTGGACAGGGGATCTACGAGCAGTACTTC

d_gene: TRBD2
abundance: few
v_gene: TRBV6-8
j_gene: TRBJ2-1
CDR3aa: CASSDAGRAYNEQFF
CDR3nt: TGTGCCAGCAGTGATGCGGGGAGGGCCTACAATGAGCAGTTCTTC

d_gene: TRBD2
abundance: -
v_gene: TRBV15
j_gene: TRBJ2-2
CDR3aa: CATSSSGSGVGELFF
CDR3nt: TGTGCCACCAGCAGTAGCGGGAGTGGAGTCGGGGAGCTGTTTTTT

d_gene: TRBD2
abundance: -
v_gene: TRBV5-1
j_gene: TRBJ2-5
CDR3aa: CASSPGLAGGRVETQYF
CDR3nt: TGCGCCAGCAGCCCGGGACTAGCGGGAGGAAGAGTAGAGACCCAGTACTTC

d_gene: -
abundance: -
v_gene: TRBV19
j_gene: TRBJ2-5
CDR3aa: CASKRTLAETQYF
CDR3nt: TGTGCCAGCAAACGGACGCTGGCCGAGACCCAGTACTTC

d_gene: -
abundance: few
v_gene: TRBV11-3
j_gene: TRBJ1-1
CDR3aa: CASSARDTLNADGAFF
CDR3nt: TGTGCCAGCAGCGCCCGGGACACCCTAAATGCGGATGGGGCTTTCTTT

d_gene: TRBD1
abundance: few
v_gene: TRBV15
j_gene: TRBJ2-5
CDR3aa: CATSRGRGQETQYF
CDR3nt: TGTGCCACCAGCAGAGGCAGGGGGCAAGAGACCCAGTACTTC

d_gene: -
abundance: -
v_gene: TRBV18
j_gene: TRBJ2-5
CDR3aa: CASSPPGLETQYF
CDR3nt: TGTGCCAGCTCACCACCAGGACTGGAGACCCAGTACTTC

d_gene: -
abundance: few
v_gene: TRBV11-3
j_gene: TRBJ2-6
CDR3aa: CASSKGGLGANVLTF
CDR3nt: TGTGCCAGCAGCAAAGGGGGGCTCGGGGCCAACGTCCTGACTTTC

d_gene: TRBD1
abundance: -
v_gene: TRBV19
j_gene: TRBJ1-2
CDR3aa: CASSGGGQGFYGYTF
CDR3nt: TGTGCCAGTAGCGGGGGCGGACAGGGATTTTATGGCTACACCTTC

d_gene: TRBD2
abundance: medium-sized
v_gene: TRBV6-8
j_gene: TRBJ2-7
CDR3aa: CASSSFGTSGRVEQYF
CDR3nt: TGTGCCAGCAGTTCTTTCGGGACTAGCGGGAGGGTCGAGCAGTACTTC

d_gene: -
abundance: -
v_gene: TRBV11-3
j_gene: TRBJ1-4
CDR3aa: CASSSSGESEKLFF
CDR3nt: TGTGCCAGCAGCTCCTCCGGTGAAAGCGAAAAACTGTTTTTT

d_gene: TRBD2
abundance: once
v_gene: TRBV28
j_gene: TRBJ2-5
CDR3aa: CASRLAGGREETQYF
CDR3nt: TGTGCCAGCAGGCTAGCGGGAGGGAGAGAAGAGACCCAGTACTTC

d_gene: -
abundance: medium-sized
v_gene: TRBV11-3
j_gene: TRBJ1-2
CDR3aa: CASSPGRRQGYGYTF
CDR3nt: TGTGCCAGCAGCCCTGGGAGACGTCAGGGGTATGGCTACACCTTC